Presented here are 3 T cell receptor beta chains from one specimen sequenced in a study of PD-1 blockade in mismatch repair-deficient tumors (dated by TCRdb to 2016 to 2017). Preparation of the library involved the immunoSEQ multiplex PCR assay. As stored in TCRdb, this immuneACCESS dataset retains in-frame rearrangements with V and J assigned. A fraction of the clones does not appear; measured against another copy, unresolved V genes explain less than half of the discrepancy, and the remainder lacks a known reason. The sample contains about 9,800 clones, approximately 84% of them found a single time. 22% of the sample comes from the top ten. Which antigens these TCRs recognize remains unknown. Per the publication, the time point label means: roughly 10-day in vitro stimulation with candidate neoantigen peptide 2. The source was cells cultured in vitro, collected from a patient treated with pembrolizumab. All receptors derive from an adult with mismatch repair-deficient cancer.

The rearrangement joins TRBV4-1 to TRBJ2-3, with 7 bases aligning to TRBD2. Per germline, CDR1 MGHRA and CDR2 YSYEKL. J gave up 4 bases and V 3 bases, and 22 bases lay outside the gene matches. The CDR3 consists of 20 residues. The CDR3 bases are TGCGCCAGCAGCCACGCCCCGGCAGGGTCGTGGCGGGGGTCCCCAGATACGCAGTATTTT. It codes for CASSHAPAGSWRGSPDTQYF.

The V gene is TRBV5-5, the J gene TRBJ2-1, with D uncertain. The CDR3 runs to 11 residues. Trimming removed 1 base from V and 8 bases from J, with 4 bases in between. CDR1 and CDR2 (germline): SGHKS, YYEKEE (reference sequence). The CDR3 sequence: CASSLFYEQFF. The CDR3 DNA sequence: TGTGCCAGCAGCTTGTTCTATGAGCAGTTCTTC.

This sequence joins TRBV27 and TRBJ2-3; D remains ambiguous. Trimming shortened V by 6 bases and J by 1 base, and 14 bases separated the two germline ends. This CDR3 is built from 15 residues. Germline assignment: CDR1 MNHEY and CDR2 SMNVEV (reference sequence). The CDR3 is CASRHPFSGTDTQYF. The CDR3 bases are TGTGCCAGCAGGCACCCATTCAGTGGCACAGATACGCAGTATTTT.